The 16 T cell receptor beta chains given below trace back to one sample, sequenced in a study of CD8 T cells in ankylosing spondylitis. TCRdb re-analysed the 5' RACE reads in MiXCR, keeping a single row per CDR3 protein. This table holds roughly 230,000 distinct CDR3 sequences, 7% to 10% found once. The specimen sequenced was blood, either unsorted or a sorted T cell fraction (not recorded which). All receptors come from a female donor with ankylosing spondylitis or in good health (not recorded which).

As for this clonotype: Just one base apart from a much larger clone, this may be a read error. The genes are TRBV25-1 and TRBJ2-3, with D unresolved. The CDR3 consists of 12 residues. Per the germline V gene, CDR1 is MGHDK and CDR2 is SYGVNS. CDR3 sequence reads: CANSEYTDTQYF. The CDR3 bases are TGTGCCAACAGTGAATACACAGATACGCAGTATTTT.

There are many counts of this clonotype. The chain carries TRBV4-1 and TRBJ2-7; 7 bases map to TRBD2. This CDR3 region has 16 residues. V trimming: 0 bases; J trimming: 3 bases; junction bases outside the gene matches: 8. The germline gives CDR1 MGHRA, CDR2 YSYEKL. The CDR3 nucleotides are TGCGCCAGCAGCCAAGATTTCAGCGGGAATGGCTACGAGCAGTACTTC. Its protein is CASSQDFSGNGYEQYF.

This clonotype was seen ten or more times. The rearrangement uses TRBV5-1 and TRBJ2-1; 10 bases line up with TRBD2. The germline V gene encodes CDR1 SGHRS and CDR2 YFSETQ. Trimming took 5 bases from V and 4 from J; bases not matched to a gene: 6. The CDR3 is 15 amino acids. CDR3 in DNA: TGCGCCAGCAGGGACCTAGCGGGGGATTACAATGAGCAGTTCTTC. This translates into CASRDLAGDYNEQFF.

This clonotype was seen a few times. The chain couples TRBV7-9 to TRBJ2-1; 9 positions agree with TRBD2. The ends lost 3 bases at V and 8 bases at J; junction bases unmatched: 11. In germline, CDR1 is SEHNR, CDR2 FQNEAQ (reference sequence). The CDR3 is 16 residues long. The CDR3 nucleotides read TGTGCCAGCAGCTTTGGCCCGGGGACTAGCTCGCATGAGCAGTTCTTC. It encodes CASSFGPGTSSHEQFF.

This clonotype was seen ten or more times. The chain employs TRBV5-1 and TRBJ1-1; D is perhaps TRBD1 (6 bases). This CDR3 is built from 14 residues. Trimming removed 2 bases at V and 5 bases at J, with 13 bases between. Germline CDR1 reads SGHRS; CDR2 reads YFSETQ. The CDR3 is CASSLIGGATEAFF. DNA for the CDR3: TGCGCCAGCAGCTTAATAGGGGGGGCAACTGAAGCTTTCTTT.

This clonotype appeared a few times. The chain recombines TRBV29-1 with TRBJ1-2; TRBD1 is a possible D gene (5 bases). The V gene lost 3 bases and the J gene lost 5 bases, with 13 bases spanning the gap. CDR1 is SQVTM, CDR2 ANQGSEA, per germline. The CDR3 covers 13 residues. CDR3 amino acids: CSVDKGPGYGYTF. The CDR3 DNA reads TGCAGCGTTGATAAGGGGCCGGGGTATGGCTACACCTTC.

In its sample, this clonotype was seen many times. This sequence joins TRBV12-3 or TRBV12-4 and TRBJ2-5, with D uncertain. The CDR3 consists of 14 residues. Between the trimmed V and J ends, which lost 4 bases and 2 bases, there was a span of 11 bases. The CDR3 spells CASSWAGWQETQYF. CDR3 coding DNA: TGTGCCAGCAGTTGGGCCGGATGGCAAGAGACCCAGTACTTC.

This clonotype occurred many times. This chain connects TRBV12-3 or TRBV12-4 to TRBJ1-5, with 10 positions matching TRBD1. J gave up 6 bases and V 4 bases, and 3 bases lay outside the gene matches. The CDR3 is 14 amino acids. This CDR3 is CASSSGTGAQPQHF. DNA for the CDR3: TGTGCCAGCAGTTCAGGGACAGGGGCTCAGCCCCAGCATTTT.

Details on this clonotype: A junction boundary mismatches the germline segment, possibly from a read error. This chain links TRBV5-4 with TRBJ1-1; D may be TRBD1 (5 bases). Germline lookup yields CDR1 SGHNT and CDR2 YYREEE (reference sequence). CDR3 length equals 14 residues. The CDR3 region has the DNA TGTGCCAGCAGCTGGGGACCTTCGAACGCTGAAGCTTTCTTT. As protein: CASSWGPSNAEAFF.

This clonotype occurred a few times. The chain employs TRBV5-6 and TRBJ1-1; 9 bases are shared with TRBD1. V was clipped by 2 bases and J by 4 bases; unmatched bases: 6. Germline assignment: CDR1 SGHDT and CDR2 YYEEEE. This CDR3 has 15 residues. The CDR3 is CASSLQGASGTEAFF. The CDR3, as DNA: TGTGCCAGCAGCTTACAGGGGGCATCCGGCACTGAAGCTTTCTTT.

This clonotype occurred many times. The rearrangement joins TRBV4-3 to TRBJ1-2; TRBD1 might be the D (5 bases). The CDR3 sequence is 15 residues long. V was cut by 0 bases and J by 5 bases, with 13 bases left in between. Germline CDR1 LGHNA, CDR2 YSLEER. This chain's CDR3 is CASSQDLGVAYGYTF. CDR3 DNA: TGCGCCAGCAGCCAAGATCTAGGGGTGGCTTATGGCTACACCTTC.

This clonotype was detected ten times or more. The gene calls are TRBV29-1 and TRBJ2-3; perhaps D is TRBD1 or TRBD2 (5 bases each). Trimming cost V 0 bases and J 5 bases, with 15 bases left between them. This CDR3 spans 15 amino acids. The germline V gene has CDR1 SQVTM and CDR2 ANQGSEA. This chain's CDR3 is CSVEDMIRDRDTQYF. The CDR3 region has the DNA TGCAGCGTTGAAGATATGATTAGGGACCGAGATACGCAGTATTTT.

This chain connects TRBV6-5 to TRBJ2-3; no reliable D call. Deletions cut 2 bases from V and 0 bases from J, with 12 bases between. Germline-derived CDR1 and CDR2 are MNHEY and SVGAGI. CDR3 length equals 16 residues. The CDR3 DNA reads as TGTGCCAGCAGTTACGGGCTCCCCTCGAGCACAGATACGCAGTATTTT. Translation gives CASSYGLPSSTDTQYF.

The sample holds many counts of this clonotype. The chain joins TRBV5-1 to TRBJ2-3; 7 nucleotides line up with TRBD2. The CDR3 extends over 14 amino acids. J was trimmed by 0 bases and V by 6 bases; bases with no gene match: 4. The V gene's germline CDR1 is SGHRS and CDR2 YFSETQ. CDR3 in amino acids: CASNQRESTDTQYF. DNA for the CDR3: TGCGCCAGCAACCAGCGGGAAAGCACAGATACGCAGTATTTT.

There are many counts of this clonotype. An end of the junction does not agree with germline; a read error may underlie this. The rearrangement links TRBV2 to TRBJ1-1; TRBD1 matches 7 bases. CDR1 and CDR2 from the germline V gene are SNHLY and FYNNEI. There are 16 residues in the CDR3. In nucleotides, the CDR3 is TGTGCCAGAACTGTCGGGACAGCTCGCGGGTTTGTACTTACGACCTTT. Translating it yields CARTVGTARGFVLTTF. The full variable domain, in which reference TRBV2 and TRBJ1-1 provide the parts outside the CDR3, is EPEVTQTPSHQVTQMGQEVILRCVPISNHLYFYWYRQILGQKVEFLVSFYNNEISEKSEIFDDQFSVERPDGSNFTLKIRSTKLEDSAMYFCARTVGTARGFVLTTFGQGTRLTVV.

Ten or more counts support this clonotype. The chain recombines TRBV29-1 with TRBJ1-1; D not resolved. The CDR3 runs to 14 residues. V dropped 3 bases and J dropped 1 base, with 12 bases sitting between them. Germline-derived CDR1 and CDR2 are SQVTM and ANQGSEA. In nucleotides, the CDR3 is TGCAGCGTTGAGATGAGGGCAGCGAACACTGAAGCTTTCTTT. Translation: CSVEMRAANTEAFF.